The T cell receptor beta chain described here comes from a study of T cell responses to AZD1222 COVID-19 vaccine. Study results and limitations: Spike as a whole was targeted by vaccine-associated CD4 TCRs, dominant at 160-218 and 743-854. Targets within unmutated variant regions were reportedly found for nearly half of spike-specific TCRs.

Pooling covered second doses at about 4 or about 12 weeks. The data were produced by immunoSEQ multiplex PCR, yet TCRdb's version contains in-frame clones alone and is incomplete. The repertoire holds about 140,000 clones, with roughly nine tenths as singletons. From germline, CDR1 is SGHTA and CDR2 FQGTGA. The CDR3 sequence is 13 residues long. Trimming removed 5 bases from V and 1 base from J, with 8 bases in between. On this clone: Its specificity is not known.

This chain connects TRBV7-3 to TRBJ1-1; D is undetermined. The specimen comprised peripheral blood, sampled 28 days after the second AZD1222 dose. This receptor was obtained from an adult who received the AZD1222 COVID-19 vaccine. The CDR3 DNA reads as TGTGCCAGCAGCCTAGCCCAGAACACTGAAGCTTTCTTT. It encodes CASSLAQNTEAFF.